These 24 T cell receptor beta chains were sequenced from one sample in a study of T-cell memory formation after mild COVID-19. TCRdb redid the calling of the 5' RACE reads with MiXCR, one entry per CDR3 protein. This sample has about 400,000 distinct CDR3 sequences, with roughly 18% found just once. The sample consisted of PBMCs or a T cell subset sorted from them (not recorded which). These receptors were taken from a man in his late teens or twenties who had mild COVID-19 (a few samples of this study predate the infection). Cell type and time point are not known.

This clonotype has only a few counts. The gene calls are TRBV9 and TRBJ2-5; TRBD1 is a possible D gene (5 bases). The V gene lost 4 bases and the J gene lost 5 bases, with 18 bases spanning the gap. This CDR3 is built from 15 residues. Germline CDR1 SGDLS, CDR2 YYNGEE. This chain's CDR3 is CASSLDQGNWETQYF. For the CDR3, the DNA is TGTGCCAGCAGCCTAGACCAGGGAAATTGGGAGACCCAGTACTTC.

This clonotype was counted between two and nine times. The chain couples TRBV10-3 to TRBJ1-5; 7 bases line up with TRBD1. J gave up 5 bases and V 5 bases, and 0 bases lay outside the gene matches. Germline V gene data show CDR1 as ENHRY and CDR2 as SYGVKD. The CDR3 consists of 12 residues. The CDR3 loop is CAISTGDQPQHF. The CDR3 DNA reads as TGTGCCATCAGTACAGGGGATCAGCCCCAGCATTTT.

The CDR3 protein is CASSPVRGPQETQYF. CDR3 sequence (DNA): TGTGCCAGCAGCCCCGTTCGAGGCCCCCAAGAGACCCAGTACTTC. V and J are TRBV7-2 and TRBJ2-5; D not certain. Germline CDR1 is SGHTA and CDR2 is FQGNSA. Trimming stripped 5 bases from V and 1 base from J, with 14 bases between. The CDR3 runs to 15 residues.

There are a few counts of this clonotype. This rearrangement joins TRBV6-6 to TRBJ2-7, with D hard to call. Trimming took off 6 bases at V and 1 base at J, with 10 bases between the two ends. CDR1 is MNHNY and CDR2 is SVGAGI in the germline V gene (reference sequence). This CDR3 has 13 residues. Written as DNA, the CDR3 is TGTGCCAGCAGAGCACAGACATCCTACGAGCAGTACTTC. It translates to CASRAQTSYEQYF.

This chain joins TRBV18 and TRBJ1-6; D remains unclear. There are 12 residues in the CDR3. Trimming left V 6 bases short and J 4 bases short, with 4 bases between. Germline CDR1 reads KGHSH; CDR2 reads LQKENI. The CDR3 coding sequence is TGTGCCAGCTCTCTTTATAATTCACCCCTCCACTTT. Amino acid sequence: CASSLYNSPLHF.

A few counts support this clonotype. This chain joins TRBV29-1 and TRBJ2-5; D remains ambiguous. Looked up from germline, CDR1 is SQVTM and CDR2 is ANQGSEA. Trimming removed 7 bases from V and 5 bases from J, with 8 bases in between. The CDR3 is 10 amino acids. CDR3 nucleotides: TGCAGCGCCCAGGATGAGACCCAGTACTTC. It codes for CSAQDETQYF.

The rearrangement links TRBV20-1 to TRBJ2-2; D is uncertain. This CDR3 is 16 amino acids long. V was cut by 0 bases and J by 5 bases, with 16 bases left in between. From germline, CDR1 is DFQATT and CDR2 SNEGSKA (reference sequence). The DNA of the CDR3 is TGCAGTGCTAGAGATGGCTTGGGCGGCAGAACCGGGGAGCTGTTTTTT. It translates to CSARDGLGGRTGELFF.

The V gene is TRBV20-1, the J gene TRBJ1-2, with TRBD1 matching over 11 bases. CDR1 is DFQATT and CDR2 is SNEGSKA in the germline V gene (reference sequence). Germline trimming cut 5 bases from V and 2 bases from J; bases unmatched to any gene: 4. The CDR3 extends over 14 amino acids. The CDR3 region is CSAPWTGGNYGYTF. The CDR3 bases are TGCAGTGCTCCCTGGACAGGGGGCAACTATGGCTACACCTTC.

There are many counts of this clonotype. The rearrangement links TRBV12-5 to TRBJ2-3; tentatively, D is TRBD1 (6 bases). The CDR3 spans 16 residues. V dropped 5 bases and J dropped 2 bases, with 17 bases sitting between them. In germline, CDR1 is LGHNT, CDR2 FRNRAP. CDR3 in DNA: TGTGCTAGTGGTCCCCTATTTGCAGGGGCCACAGATACGCAGTATTTT. Translation gives CASGPLFAGATDTQYF.

The chain couples TRBV5-1 to TRBJ1-6; a weak D match, TRBD1 (5 bases). V was cut by 3 bases and J by 0 bases, with 16 bases left in between. The CDR3 is 18 amino acids. Germline V gives CDR1 SGHRS, CDR2 YFSETQ. CDR3: CASSSHSGPSSYNSPLHF. CDR3 DNA: TGCGCCAGCAGCTCACATTCGGGGCCGAGCTCCTATAATTCACCCCTCCACTTT.

This clonotype was detected only a few times. J is TRBJ2-7 and V is TRBV6-5; either TRBD1 or TRBD2 may fit D (6 bases each). Per the germline V gene, CDR1 is MNHEY and CDR2 is SVGAGI. V was pared by 5 bases and J by 6 bases, with 14 bases between. The CDR3 spans 13 residues. The CDR3 loop reads CASSQTQGGEQYV. The CDR3 coding sequence is TGTGCCAGCAGTCAGACACAGGGAGGCGAGCAGTACGTC.

This rearrangement joins TRBV14 to TRBJ2-2; no reliable D call. CDR3 length: 15 residues. CDR1 is SGHDN, CDR2 FVKESK, per germline. Trimming took 0 bases from V and 5 from J, leaving 10 bases between them. The CDR3 DNA is TGTGCCAGCAGCCAAGATATAAGCTGGACCGGGGAGCTGTTTTTT. The encoded protein is CASSQDISWTGELFF.

V and J are TRBV20-1 and TRBJ2-3, with D perhaps TRBD1 or TRBD2 (6 bases each). CDR3 length: 14 amino acids. Deletions cut 6 bases from V and 0 bases from J, with 13 bases between. Looked up from germline, CDR1 is DFQATT and CDR2 is SNEGSKA (reference sequence). CDR3 sequence: CSALRGASTDTQYF. The CDR3 DNA follows: TGCAGTGCCCTTAGGGGGGCGAGCACAGATACGCAGTATTTT.

This rearrangement joins TRBV4-1 to TRBJ1-2; possibly TRBD1 for D (5 bases). This CDR3 contains 15 residues. Germline CDR1 and CDR2: MGHRA and YSYEKL. Trimming took off 8 bases at V and 1 base at J, with 17 bases between the two ends. CDR3 nucleotides: TGCGCCAGCCGGCCCCCCGGGACGCTTAACTATGGCTACACCTTC. Translated, it gives CASRPPGTLNYGYTF.

This clonotype was seen a handful of times. V usage is TRBV7-2 and J usage is TRBJ1-2, with D tentatively TRBD1 (6 bases). Germline V gene sequence: CDR1 SGHTA, CDR2 FQGNSA. V was trimmed by 5 bases and J by 5 bases, leaving 15 bases between them. The CDR3 loop spans 14 amino acids. The CDR3 DNA reads TGTGCCAGCAGCCCAGAGGGGGGGCTTTATGGCTACACCTTC. Protein sequence: CASSPEGGLYGYTF.

This clonotype has a handful of counts. This chain connects TRBV5-1 to TRBJ1-1; no definite D call. The germline CDR1 and CDR2 sequences are SGHRS and YFSETQ. The CDR3 has 13 amino acids. V shed 1 base and J shed 6 bases, with 10 bases lying between them. The CDR3 here is CASSLIEGPEAFF. The DNA for the CDR3 is TGCGCCAGCAGCTTGATAGAAGGTCCTGAAGCTTTCTTT.

On this clonotype itself: A much more abundant neighbour one base away suggests this may be a read error. The V gene is TRBV12-3 or TRBV12-4, the J gene TRBJ2-7; D is unclear. This CDR3 comprises 14 residues. Trimming shortened V by 6 bases and J by 4 bases, and 16 bases separated the two germline ends. Here the CDR3 reads CASSIQTVSYEQYF. CDR3 in DNA: TGTGCCAGCAGCATTCAAACAGTGAGTTACGAGCAGTACTTC.

This clonotype was picked up a small number of times. The chain has TRBV6-6 and TRBJ2-7; D perhaps matches TRBD1 (5 bases). V was pared by 4 bases and J by 3 bases, with 10 bases between. Germline CDR1 reads MNHNY; CDR2 reads SVGAGI (reference sequence). This CDR3 comprises 13 residues. The CDR3 DNA reads as TGTGCCAGCAGTTCCAGGGATAACTACGAGCAGTACTTC. Protein sequence: CASSSRDNYEQYF.

The CDR3 DNA reads TGTGCCAGCAGCAGGACAGGGATGCAAGCTAATGAAAAACTGTTTTTT. Translated, it gives CASSRTGMQANEKLFF. This chain uses TRBV7-2 with TRBJ1-4, with 8 bases lining up with TRBD1. Per germline, CDR1 SGHTA and CDR2 FQGNSA. The CDR3 runs 16 residues. The ends lost 5 bases at V and 3 bases at J; junction bases unmatched: 8.

In this sample, this clonotype turned up once. This chain connects TRBV6-5 to TRBJ1-3; D is undetermined. Germline V gene lookup returns CDR1 MNHEY and CDR2 SVGAGI. The CDR3 has 15 residues. Trimming pared 0 bases from V and 4 bases from J, leaving 10 bases between. CDR3 in DNA: TGTGCCAGCAGTTACTCAGGGCTGACGGGAAACACCATATATTTT. Amino acids: CASSYSGLTGNTIYF.

Ten or more counts support this clonotype. The chain recombines TRBV7-9 with TRBJ2-3; 7 bases are a match to TRBD2. Germline lookup yields CDR1 SEHNR and CDR2 FQNEAQ (reference sequence). The CDR3 covers 12 residues. After removal of 4 bases from V and 7 bases from J, the junction contained 2 bases not matched to a gene. The CDR3 nucleotides read TGTGCCAGCAGCTGGGAGGGGTATACGCAGTATTTT. Protein sequence: CASSWEGYTQYF.

The rearrangement joins TRBV4-3 to TRBJ1-4; possibly TRBD1 for D (6 bases). Germline lookup yields CDR1 LGHNA and CDR2 YSLEER. The length of the CDR3 is 14 residues. V was clipped by 5 bases and J by 5 bases, with 12 bases between them. The DNA of the CDR3 is TGCGCCAGCAGCGCACAGGGCCAGAATGAAAAACTGTTTTTT. As protein: CASSAQGQNEKLFF.

As to this clonotype: The junction departs from germline at one end; a sequencing error may be responsible. The rearrangement joins TRBV5-1 to TRBJ2-7, with TRBD1 matching 8 bases. CDR3 length: 15 amino acids. Germline lookup yields CDR1 SGHRS and CDR2 YFSETQ. The CDR3 DNA reads as TGCGCCAGCAGCTTGGTAGGACAGGGCTCCTCCGAGCAGTACTTC. Translation: CASSLVGQGSSEQYF.

This clonotype was seen only once. The genes are TRBV5-6 and TRBJ2-1, with 8 bases aligning to TRBD2. Per germline, CDR1 SGHDT and CDR2 YYEEEE. The CDR3 length is 15 residues. With V trimmed by 2 bases and J by 2 bases, 3 bases remained unmatched. The CDR3 region has the DNA TGTGCCAGCAGCTTTGGTAGCGGGGCCTACAATGAGCAGTTCTTC. It is translated as CASSFGSGAYNEQFF.